These 23 T cell receptor beta chains came from one sample sequenced in a study of identical twins. TCRdb redid the calling of the 5' RACE reads with MiXCR, one entry per CDR3 protein. The sample includes about 100,000 distinct CDR3 sequences, around 5.5% of them seen just once. The sequencing input was memory T cells sorted from blood. The source of these receptors is a woman between 50 and 59 years old in good health.

In its sample, this clonotype was seen many times. This sequence joins TRBV3-1 and TRBJ1-2, with D possibly being TRBD1 (6 bases). V lost 2 bases and J lost 0, with 10 bases in between. The CDR3 length is 15 residues. Germline lookup yields CDR1 LGHDT and CDR2 YNNKEL (reference sequence). CDR3 nucleotide sequence: TGTGCCAGCAGCCAAACCACAGGGACTAACTATGGCTACACCTTC. It codes for CASSQTTGTNYGYTF.

This clonotype was seen more than once but under ten times. CDR3 DNA: TGTGCCAGTAGTATAGAGGGCCAAGGCACCGGGGAGCTGTTTTTT. Protein sequence: CASSIEGQGTGELFF. V and J are TRBV19 and TRBJ2-2; D ambiguous. With 0 bases removed from V and 4 bases from J, the gap between germline ends came to 9 bases. Germline V gives CDR1 LNHDA, CDR2 SQIVND (reference sequence). The CDR3 consists of 15 residues.

This clonotype occurred many times. This chain uses TRBV5-6 with TRBJ2-5; D is unclear. The CDR3 runs to 12 residues. Looked up from germline, CDR1 is SGHDT and CDR2 is YYEEEE. Trimming took off 4 bases at V and 1 base at J, with 5 bases between the two ends. The CDR3 DNA sequence: TGTGCCAGCAGCACCCCCCAAGAGACCCAGTACTTC. Residues: CASSTPQETQYF.

This clonotype was seen at least ten times. This chain links TRBV6-5 with TRBJ2-5; maybe TRBD2 (6 bases). Germline V gives CDR1 MNHEY, CDR2 SVGAGI. With 8 bases removed from V and 4 bases from J, the gap between germline ends came to 14 bases. This CDR3 comprises 13 residues. CDR3 DNA: TGTGCCAGCGGACCAGGAGGGATAGAGACCCAGTACTTC. Translation gives CASGPGGIETQYF.

This clonotype was detected many times. The chain couples TRBV6-5 to TRBJ2-3; the match to TRBD2 covers 8 bases. The CDR3 loop spans 14 amino acids. Germline V gives CDR1 MNHEY, CDR2 SVGAGI. V was pared by 6 bases and J by 1 base, with 3 bases of the junction left unmatched. CDR3 in DNA: TGTGCCAGCAGATATAGCGGGGGCACAGATACGCAGTATTTT. Translated, it gives CASRYSGGTDTQYF.

This clonotype was seen repeatedly, ten times or more. This chain joins TRBV30 and TRBJ1-2; D unresolved. Trimming cost V 4 bases and J 2 bases, with 8 bases left between them. There are 12 residues in the CDR3. CDR1 and CDR2 (germline): GTSNPN, SVGIG (reference sequence). The CDR3 nucleotides are TGTGCCTGGATAAAGGGCAACTATGGCTACACCTTC. This sequence encodes CAWIKGNYGYTF. The variable domain in full, with the rest retrieved from reference TRBV30 and TRBJ1-2, is SQTIHQWPATLVQPVGSPLSLECTVEGTSNPNLYWYRQAAGRGLQLLFYSVGIGQISSEVPQNLSASRPQDRQFILSSKKLLLSDSGFYLCAWIKGNYGYTFGSGTRLTVV.

This clonotype has at least ten counts. The genes are TRBV29-1 and TRBJ2-3, with D possibly TRBD2 on 6 matching bases. Germline CDR1 and CDR2: SQVTM and ANQGSEA. V was trimmed by 7 bases and J by 5 bases, leaving 16 bases between them. The length of the CDR3 is 13 residues. DNA for the CDR3: TGCAGCGGGAGCCCTGGGCGGGGAGATACGCAGTATTTT. This codes for CSGSPGRGDTQYF.

This clonotype turned up a few times. V usage is TRBV29-1 and J usage is TRBJ2-3; D is ambiguous. Trimming removed 5 bases from V and 6 bases from J, with 12 bases in between. The V gene's germline CDR1 is SQVTM and CDR2 ANQGSEA. The CDR3 extends over 12 amino acids. The CDR3: CSVWEGSDTQYF. CDR3 in DNA: TGCAGCGTTTGGGAAGGGTCCGATACGCAGTATTTT.

Comment on this clonotype: A much larger clone differs by one base, so this may be a read error. This chain connects TRBV19 to TRBJ2-3; maybe TRBD2 (6 bases). Germline CDR1 reads LNHDA; CDR2 reads SQIVND (reference sequence). The CDR3 consists of 17 residues. The CDR3 protein is CASSMYLEGRSTDMQYF. The CDR3 DNA follows: TGTGCCAGTAGTATGTATTTGGAGGGCCGGTCGACAGATATGCAGTATTTT.

The sample holds a few counts of this clonotype. This chain joins TRBV24-1 and TRBJ2-5; possibly TRBD2 for D (5 bases). The CDR3 contains 14 residues. The V and J ends lost 5 bases and 5 bases respectively, with 14 bases between them. Germline V CDR1 and CDR2: KGHDR, SFDVKD. CDR3 in amino acids: CATSAHLAPETQYF. The CDR3, as DNA: TGTGCCACCAGTGCGCACCTAGCTCCCGAGACCCAGTACTTC.

Ten or more counts support this clonotype. The gene calls are TRBV5-1 and TRBJ2-1; D unclear. This CDR3 comprises 15 residues. The V end was cut by 2 bases, the J end by 0 bases, with 9 bases between. Per germline, CDR1 SGHRS and CDR2 YFSETQ. CDR3 amino acids: CASSFDLSSYNEQFF. As DNA, the CDR3 is TGCGCCAGCAGCTTTGATCTAAGCTCCTACAATGAGCAGTTCTTC.

As to this clonotype: Given a much more abundant clone one base away, this may be a read error. The chain joins TRBV6-1 to TRBJ2-4; maybe TRBD1 (5 bases). V was trimmed by 2 bases and J by 7 bases, leaving 15 bases between them. This CDR3 contains 15 residues. Germline CDR1 is MNHNS and CDR2 is SASEGT. CDR3 DNA: TGTGCCAGCAGTGAATACTCAGGGCCTTGGAACATTCAGTACTTC. Its protein is CASSEYSGPWNIQYF.

The table lists this clonotype with many counts. This chain joins TRBV5-1 and TRBJ2-3; a possible D gene is TRBD1 (5 bases). Germline V CDR1 and CDR2: SGHRS, YFSETQ. Trimming removed 0 bases from V and 1 base from J, with 9 bases in between. The CDR3 is made up of 15 amino acids. Written as DNA, the CDR3 is TGCGCCAGCAGCTTGGAGGACACCCGCACAGATACGCAGTATTTT. Protein sequence: CASSLEDTRTDTQYF.

There are a few counts of this clonotype. This sequence joins TRBV6-1 and TRBJ2-7; perhaps TRBD1 as D (5 bases). The V end was cut by 5 bases, the J end by 3 bases, with 11 bases between. CDR3 length: 13 amino acids. CDR1 and CDR2 (germline): MNHNS, SASEGT. The CDR3 region has the DNA TGTGCCAGCAGTTTATCGACAGACTACGAGCAGTACGTC. It codes for CASSLSTDYEQYV.

This clonotype was detected a few times. V is TRBV7-9 and J is TRBJ2-1; 9 bases agree with TRBD2. In germline, CDR1 is SEHNR, CDR2 FQNEAQ (reference sequence). V shed 5 bases, J shed 4 bases, and the junction held 12 bases outside the gene matches. There are 17 residues in the CDR3. In DNA, the CDR3 is TGTGCCAGCAGCCCTATACGCGGACTAGCGAGATACAATGAGCAGTTCTTC. Amino acid sequence: CASSPIRGLARYNEQFF.

This clonotype has at least ten counts. This chain uses TRBV29-1 with TRBJ2-2; the match to TRBD1 covers 8 bases. Trimming cost V 7 bases and J 3 bases; bases outside gene matches: 4. Germline loops: CDR1 SQVTM, CDR2 ANQGSEA. This CDR3 is built from 13 residues. CDR3 coding DNA: TGCAGCGGTGACAGGGGTGACACCGGGGAGCTGTTTTTT. The encoded protein is CSGDRGDTGELFF.

This clonotype was seen repeatedly, ten times or more. J is TRBJ2-5 and V is TRBV7-8, with TRBD2 as a possible D gene (5 bases). The CDR3 contains 15 residues. The germline CDR1 and CDR2 sequences are SGHVS and FQNEAQ. Trimming shortened V by 2 bases and J by 3 bases, and 13 bases separated the two germline ends. The CDR3 nucleotides read TGTGCCAGCAGCTTATCGTGGACTTGGGAAGAGACCCAGTACTTC. Translated, it gives CASSLSWTWEETQYF.

This chain uses TRBV4-1 with TRBJ2-7; D uncertain. The length of the CDR3 is 16 residues. The germline gives CDR1 MGHRA, CDR2 YSYEKL. V was pared by 0 bases and J by 4 bases, with 16 bases between. The CDR3 region has the DNA TGCGCCAGCAGCCAAGAGGCGATGGAGCCCCTGTACGAGCAGTACGTC. Its translation is CASSQEAMEPLYEQYV.

This clonotype was picked up many times. The V gene is TRBV21-1, the J gene TRBJ1-6. TRBV21-1 is designated a pseudogene. This CDR3 region has 15 residues. The chain's CDR3 is CASSKVKDSNSPLHF. The CDR3, as DNA: TGTGCCAGCAGCAAAGTTAAGGATTCTAATTCACCCCTCCACTTT.

This clonotype was observed many times. The chain carries TRBV1 and TRBJ2-3; TRBD2, the table's D call, was not compared with the DNA. TRBV1 is a recognized pseudogene. The CDR3 runs 16 residues. The CDR3 is CTSSQSLAGGQDTQYF. The CDR3 DNA reads as TGCACCAGCAGCCAATCTCTAGCGGGAGGGCAAGATACGCAGTATTTT.

This clonotype was counted many times. The genes are TRBV3-1 and TRBJ2-5; D unclear. The V end was cut by 0 bases, the J end by 9 bases, with 5 bases between. Germline V gives CDR1 LGHDT, CDR2 YNNKEL (reference sequence). The CDR3 is 11 residues long. The CDR3 reads CASSQDVAQYF. Written as DNA, the CDR3 is TGTGCCAGCAGCCAAGATGTGGCCCAGTACTTC.

This chain connects TRBV28 to TRBJ2-3, with no clear D. CDR1 is MDHEN, CDR2 SYDVKM, per germline. The CDR3 runs to 14 residues. The germline V and J ends were trimmed by 6 bases and 4 bases, with 14 bases remaining between them. In nucleotides, the CDR3 is TGTGCCAGCAGGGGCATAAACGACCCAGATACGCAGTATTTT. Its protein is CASRGINDPDTQYF.

At least ten counts were recorded for this clonotype. This rearrangement joins TRBV28 to TRBJ2-7, with D perhaps being TRBD1 or TRBD2 (5 bases each). CDR3 length equals 11 residues. V gave up 5 bases and J gave up 13 bases, with 15 bases separating them. The germline V gene encodes CDR1 MDHEN and CDR2 SYDVKM. The CDR3 region has the DNA TGTGCCAGCAGTACCCACCGGGACCGCTACTTC. This sequence encodes CASSTHRDRYF.